The entry below gives a single TCR beta chain sequence along with its context. This entry comes from a study of T cell changes during pregnancy in multiple sclerosis. The method was immunoSEQ multiplex PCR; TCRdb's version includes in-frame clones alone and lacks a portion of them. There are about 70,000 clones in the sample; approximately 90% occur only once, and approximately 1% lies in the top ten. This CDR3 is built from 14 residues. V lost 5 bases, J lost 5 bases, and 15 bases lay in between. The germline V gene encodes CDR1 LGHNT and CDR2 FRNRAP. The sample was peripheral blood, taken in the third trimester of pregnancy. V gene TRBV12-5 combines with J gene TRBJ2-5; D may be TRBD1 (5 bases). The TCR sequence derives from a female donor with multiple sclerosis, enrolled in a pregnancy study. The CDR3 spells CASGPSDSRETQYF. The CDR3 DNA reads TGTGCTAGTGGTCCTTCTGACAGCAGGGAGACCCAGTACTTC.